The present T cell receptor (beta chain) was sequenced within a study of blood T cell repertoires in COVID-19 (dated by TCRdb to about 2020). For the study in its entirety: Collaborator samples came from the United States, Italy and Spain and covered acute and convalescent phases of COVID-19. The material from the prospective study consisted of cDNA or gDNA derived from T cells, B-cell-depleted T cells, or PBMCs. The dataset comprised deeply sampled blood TCRbeta repertoires from subjects exposed to, actively infected with, or recovered from COVID-19. A freely available public database, intended as a resource for researchers studying the immune response to SARS-CoV-2, is where the repertoires were released. The samples were drawn from the first 160 participants of the ongoing ImmuneRACE study and from some 1,300 subjects provided by 6 global collaborators. The sample metadata nearly always contained a de-identified subject ID, COVID-19 status, age in years and sex. Where available, HLA class I and class II types were obtained from metadata supplied by the sample provider rather than from assay-based typing. Here is what the overall study found, with its caveats: The amount of clinical and demographic metadata varied by source and participant and was provided uncurated.

There are a few counts of this clone. Its antigen is still unknown. No base quality values were provided; no much bigger clone lies one nucleotide off. Taken from the germline V gene, the CDR1 and CDR2 loops are SGHAT and FQNNGV. V gives up 3 bases and J gives up 2 bases, and the segment between their germline ends measures 5 bases. The CDR3, from cysteine to phenylalanine, totals 12 residues. Only the CDR3 DNA stays, 36 bases, in frame from base 1. The collaborating institutions used their own protocols to collect whole blood in K2EDTA tubes. For TCRbeta analysis, collaborator samples were shipped as frozen whole blood, as isolated PBMCs, or as DNA extracted from either sample type. TCRbeta CDR3 regions were amplified from genomic DNA using the immunoSEQ Assay, a bias-controlled multiplex PCR. In the source study's methods: Within the assay, amplification of reference gene primers was used to estimate how many nucleated cells each sample contained. To quantify the absolute abundance of each unique TCRbeta CDR3 rearrangement, sequence reads were collapsed and filtered. For each sample, productive Simpson clonality was calculated as the square root of Simpson's diversity index over productive rearrangements. TCRdb retrieved this table from immuneACCESS and kept in-frame rearrangements only. Not all clones are present; in checked studies, unresolved V genes account for under half, and no reason is known for the remainder. V, J and clone size derive from that table, while D and trimming were established from the DNA sequence. In all, the sample holds under 95,000 clones, and around four fifths of those were seen once. The ten largest clones represent 2% to 2.5% of the sample.

The TCR sequence derives from a woman in her 70s with acute or convalescent COVID-19. Specimen: peripheral blood. The sequence joins TRBV11-2 to TRBJ2-7, with no reliable assignment of the D segment. The base sequence is TGTGCCAGCAGCTTCGGTACCTACGAGCAGTACTTC. This encodes CASSFGTYEQYF.